One sample yielded the 20 T cell receptor beta chains listed below, sequenced in a study of T cells in Graves' hyperthyroidism and ophthalmopathy. The TCR beta CDR3 regions underwent amplification using RNA transcripts as the source. Carried out on the TCR CDR3, a first-round RT-PCR used the HTBI primer set. TCRdb recomputed calls from the multiplex PCR reads with MiXCR, one row per CDR3 protein. The profile shows 400,000 to 550,000 distinct CDR3 sequences, roughly a quarter of them singletons. Sample: blood. These receptors were taken from a woman in her thirties with Graves' ophthalmopathy.

The V gene is TRBV7-6, the J gene TRBJ2-5, with 7 bases fitting TRBD1. CDR1 is SGHVS, CDR2 FNYEAQ, per germline. With 7 bases clipped from V and 5 bases from J, the junction kept 13 bases outside the gene matches. This CDR3 is 15 amino acids long. The CDR3 loop reads CASTIDRDRGETQYF. The DNA for the CDR3 is TGTGCCAGCACCATCGACAGGGATCGAGGGGAGACCCAGTACTTC.

This clonotype was detected ten times or more. The chain recombines TRBV20-1 with TRBJ1-1; 12 bases match TRBD1. V trimming: 8 bases; J trimming: 2 bases; junction bases outside the gene matches: 6. This CDR3 spans 14 amino acids. Germline V gene sequence: CDR1 DFQATT, CDR2 SNEGSKA (reference sequence). DNA for the CDR3: TGCAGTCCCTGGGGACAGGGGGCAAACACTGAAGCTTTCTTT. Residues: CSPWGQGANTEAFF.

The chain combines TRBV9 with TRBJ1-2, with D tentatively TRBD1 (5 bases). Trimming took 2 bases from V and 7 from J, leaving 18 bases between them. This CDR3 is built from 15 residues. The V gene's germline CDR1 is SGDLS and CDR2 YYNGEE. CDR3 DNA: TGTGCCAGCAGCGTGACCGGGACTCTAGGTAGTGGCTACACCTTC. This encodes CASSVTGTLGSGYTF.

This clonotype was picked up many times. The genes are TRBV30 and TRBJ1-6; D ambiguous. V was cut by 2 bases and J by 7 bases, with 15 bases left in between. Germline V gives CDR1 GTSNPN, CDR2 SVGIG (reference sequence). CDR3 size: 15 residues. CDR3 sequence: CAWSPDPVTNSPLHF. The CDR3 DNA is TGTGCCTGGAGTCCGGACCCCGTCACGAATTCACCCCTCCACTTT.

In its sample, this clonotype was seen a few times. The chain links TRBV20-1 to TRBJ2-7; D ambiguous. Trimming took 1 base from V and 0 from J, leaving 7 bases between them. CDR1 and CDR2 from the germline V gene are DFQATT and SNEGSKA (reference sequence). This CDR3 is built from 13 residues. CDR3 protein: CSARAALSYEQYF. The CDR3 nucleotides read TGCAGTGCTAGAGCGGCCCTCTCCTACGAGCAGTACTTC.

This clonotype was observed many times. This rearrangement joins TRBV6-4 to TRBJ2-7; D is perhaps TRBD2 (6 bases). The CDR3 is 13 residues long. Germline assignment: CDR1 MRHNA and CDR2 SNTAGT. The V and J ends lost 2 bases and 7 bases respectively, with 12 bases between them. For the CDR3, the DNA is TGTGCCAGCAGTGACATACAGGAGGGTGAGCAGTACTTC. This sequence encodes CASSDIQEGEQYF.

The V call is TRBV6-2 or TRBV6-3, the J call TRBJ2-4; 7 nucleotides agree with TRBD1. With V trimmed by 3 bases and J by 1 base, 9 bases remained unmatched. CDR1 and CDR2 (germline): MNHEY, SVGEGT. This CDR3 contains 17 residues. CDR3 nucleotide sequence: TGTGCCAGCAGTTATATAGTAGGGGGCGCTGCCAAAAACATTCAGTACTTC. As protein: CASSYIVGGAAKNIQYF.

This clonotype has ten or more counts. The gene calls are TRBV28 and TRBJ1-5, with D unresolved. The CDR3 has 15 residues. In germline, CDR1 is MDHEN, CDR2 SYDVKM. The V end was cut by 4 bases, the J end by 5 bases, with 15 bases between. CDR3 bases: TGTGCCAGCAGTTCATACACAAGAGTGGATCAGCCCCAGCATTTT. It translates to CASSSYTRVDQPQHF.

This clonotype was detected only a few times. CDR3 in DNA: TGCAGTGCTCCTAGCAGGTGGCTGGACAGCCCGTATAATCAAGAGACCCAGTACTTC. This sequence encodes CSAPSRWLDSPYNQETQYF. This chain links TRBV20-1 with TRBJ2-5; tentative D call: TRBD1 (6 bases). Trimming shortened V by 5 bases and J by 2 bases, and 30 bases separated the two germline ends. There are 19 residues in the CDR3. Germline-derived CDR1 and CDR2 are DFQATT and SNEGSKA (reference sequence).

This clonotype was seen only a few times. Its ends do not fully match the called genes, so a read error is possible. The chain links TRBV28 to TRBJ2-2, with D perhaps matching TRBD2 (7 bases). The CDR3 has 18 amino acids. CDR1 and CDR2 (germline): MDHEN, SYDVKM. The CDR3 region is CASSARTGGLPHTRELFF. The CDR3, as DNA: TGTGCCAGCAGTGCCCGGACCGGGGGGCTCCCCCACACCAGGGAGCTGTTTTTT.

About this clonotype: With a much larger clone just one base away, this may be a read error. This chain joins TRBV3-1 and TRBJ1-1, with D possibly TRBD1 on 6 matching bases. The CDR3 has 14 amino acids. Germline assignment: CDR1 LGHDT and CDR2 YNNKEL (reference sequence). The CDR3 bases are TGTGCCAGCAGCCAAGCCCAGGGGATTTCGGGAGCTTCCTTT. It codes for CASSQAQGISGASF.

This clonotype has at least ten counts. This chain joins TRBV7-2 and TRBJ2-7; TRBD1 aligns across 9 bases. Germline CDR1 is SGHTA and CDR2 is FQGNSA. The CDR3 sequence is 15 residues long. V was clipped by 5 bases and J by 3 bases; unmatched bases: 8. DNA of the CDR3: TGTGCCAGCAGCCTAGGGGACAGGGTGAACTACGAGCAGTACTTC. Amino acids: CASSLGDRVNYEQYF.

In this sample, this clonotype turned up a few times. This may stem from a read error, because a much larger clone lies one nucleotide away. The V call is TRBV28, the J call TRBJ1-1; 7 bases match TRBD1. CDR3 length equals 18 residues. Per the germline V gene, CDR1 is MDHEN and CDR2 is SYDVKM. CDR3 coding DNA: TGTGCCGCCGATAAGGGTCTGGGGACAGTGAGTCGGAACACTGAAGCTGTCTTT. This codes for CAADKGLGTVSRNTEAVF. Together with reference TRBV28 and TRBJ1-1, the CDR3 gives the full variable domain: DVKVTQSSRYLVKRTGEKVFLECVQDMDHENMFWYRQDPGLGLRLIYFSYDVKMKEKGDIPEGYSVSREKKERFSLILESASTNQTSMYLCAADKGLGTVSRNTEAVFGQGTRLTVV.

This clonotype was seen only a few times. The chain joins TRBV6-1 to TRBJ1-1; D uncertain. This CDR3 has 13 residues. The germline V gene has CDR1 MNHNS and CDR2 SASEGT. Trimming removed 4 bases at V and 1 base at J, with 7 bases between. The DNA for the CDR3 is TGTGCCAGCAGTGTAAGAGAGAACACTGAAGCTTTCTTT. Protein sequence: CASSVRENTEAFF.

As to this clonotype: Possible read error: a much larger clone is one base away. As the CDR3 is not closed by the conserved phenylalanine or tryptophan, this likely results from a read error. The CDR3 DNA sequence: TGTGCCTGGAGTTATACAGGGGGAGGAGAGTATGGCTACACCTAC. It specifies CAWSYTGGGEYGYTY. The rearrangement uses TRBV30 and TRBJ1-2; 8 bases agree with TRBD1. Germline V gives CDR1 GTSNPN, CDR2 SVGIG (reference sequence). The V and J ends lost 2 bases and 5 bases, in that order; junction bases with no gene match: 10. The CDR3 has 15 amino acids.

V and J are TRBV18 and TRBJ1-2; D is unclear. Trimming stripped 4 bases from V and 4 bases from J, with 19 bases between. CDR3 length: 16 residues. Germline V gene lookup returns CDR1 KGHSH and CDR2 LQKENI. This chain's CDR3 is CASSRLTKEAGYGYTF. In DNA, the CDR3 is TGTGCCAGCTCACGGTTAACTAAGGAGGCGGGCTATGGCTACACCTTC.

The chain recombines TRBV29-1 with TRBJ1-1, with D perhaps TRBD1 (5 bases). V dropped 4 bases and J dropped 1 base, with 10 bases sitting between them. This CDR3 has 13 residues. CDR1 and CDR2 from the germline V gene are SQVTM and ANQGSEA. In DNA form, the CDR3 reads TGCAGCGTTGGTTACAGGAGGAACACTGAAGCTTTCTTT. Translating gives CSVGYRRNTEAFF. The entire variable domain, with the rest obtained from reference TRBV29-1 and TRBJ1-1, is as follows: SAVISQKPSRDICQRGTSLTIQCQVDSQVTMMFWYRQQPGQSLTLIATANQGSEATYESGFVIDKFPISRPNLTFSTLTVSNMSPEDSSIYLCSVGYRRNTEAFFGQGTRLTVV.

The V call is TRBV20-1, the J call TRBJ1-1; D uncertain. Germline loops: CDR1 DFQATT, CDR2 SNEGSKA (reference sequence). The V gene lost 0 bases and the J gene lost 4 bases, with 15 bases spanning the gap. This CDR3 comprises 15 residues. This CDR3 reads CSARDVPGGSTEAFF. The CDR3 coding sequence is TGCAGTGCTAGAGATGTCCCGGGTGGTAGCACTGAAGCTTTCTTT.

This clonotype appeared a single time. The chain is built from TRBV19 and TRBJ1-1; possibly TRBD1 for D (5 bases). The CDR3 totals 14 residues. The ends were cut back, 3 bases at V and 5 bases at J, with 13 bases in the middle. The germline CDR1 and CDR2 sequences are LNHDA and SQIVND (reference sequence). CDR3 amino acids: CASSMGTGGTEAFF. CDR3 DNA sequence: TGTGCCAGTAGTATGGGGACGGGAGGGACTGAAGCTTTCTTT. The entire variable domain, with the rest obtained from reference TRBV19 and TRBJ1-1, is as follows: DGGITQSPKYLFRKEGQNVTLSCEQNLNHDAMYWYRQDPGQGLRLIYYSQIVNDFQKGDIAEGYSVSREKKESFPLTVTSAQKNPTAFYLCASSMGTGGTEAFFGQGTRLTVV.

This clonotype was recorded at least ten times. This chain's CDR3 is CASSQDAETYEQYF. For the CDR3, the DNA is TGCGCCAGCAGCCAAGACGCAGAAACCTACGAGCAGTACTTC. The chain couples TRBV4-1 to TRBJ2-7, with unresolved D. Deletions cut 0 bases from V and 2 bases from J, with 8 bases between. CDR1 MGHRA and CDR2 YSYEKL come from the germline V gene. The length of the CDR3 is 14 residues.